This T cell receptor beta chain is from a study of breast tumors, draining lymph nodes, adjacent tissues. General observations from the study: That most tumor T cells come from lymph nodes remained unproven. Findings are consistent with lymph node origin and intratumoral expansion of most tumor T cells. Tumors had less TCR diversity than lymph nodes, more than nontumor tissue.

V shed 4 bases and J shed 5 bases, with 11 bases lying between them. The CDR3 has 13 residues. CDR1 is SGHDN, CDR2 FVKESK, per germline. Via MiXCR, TCRdb re-called the multiplex PCR reads, giving one row per CDR3 protein. The table includes some 110,000 distinct CDR3 sequences, approximately 28% detected once. Breast cancer patients provided tissue from their axillary draining lymph nodes. This clonotype was recorded at least ten times. Its specificity is unknown. Material for sequencing was axillary lymph node tissue. The chain recombines TRBV14 with TRBJ2-5; no clear D. The sequence derives from a female donor with breast cancer. Some clones in this sample may be carry-over from other donors' samples. The CDR3 protein is CASSPSERETQYF. The CDR3 DNA sequence: TGTGCCAGCAGCCCCAGTGAGCGTGAGACCCAGTACTTC. Using reference TRBV14 and TRBJ2-5 for the parts outside the CDR3, the full variable domain is EAGVTQFPSHSVIEKGQTVTLRCDPISGHDNLYWYRRVMGKEIKFLLHFVKESKQDESGMPNNRFLAERTGGTYSTLKVQPAELEDSGVYFCASSPSERETQYFGPGTRLLVL.